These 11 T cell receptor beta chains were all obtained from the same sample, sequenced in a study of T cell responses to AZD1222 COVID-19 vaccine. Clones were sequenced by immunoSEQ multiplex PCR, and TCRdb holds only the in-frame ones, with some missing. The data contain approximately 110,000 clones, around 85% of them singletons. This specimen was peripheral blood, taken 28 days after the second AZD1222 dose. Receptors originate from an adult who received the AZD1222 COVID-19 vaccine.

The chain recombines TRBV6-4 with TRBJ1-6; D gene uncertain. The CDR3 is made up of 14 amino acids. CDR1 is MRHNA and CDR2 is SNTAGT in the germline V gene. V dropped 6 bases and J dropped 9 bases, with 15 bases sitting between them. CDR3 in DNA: TGTGCCAGCAGCTGGGCCCTATCGGCTTCACCCCTCCACTTT. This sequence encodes CASSWALSASPLHF.

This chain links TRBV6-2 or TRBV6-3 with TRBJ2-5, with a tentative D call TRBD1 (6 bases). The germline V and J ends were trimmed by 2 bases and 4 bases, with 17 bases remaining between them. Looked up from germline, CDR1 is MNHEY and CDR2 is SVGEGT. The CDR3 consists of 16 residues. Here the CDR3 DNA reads TGTGCCAGCAGTTACCCTGGACAGCCAGGAGGAGAGACCCAGTACTTC. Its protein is CASSYPGQPGGETQYF.

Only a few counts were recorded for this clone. The CDR3 loop reads CASSPLSLGTDNYGYTF. DNA for the CDR3: TGTGCCAGTAGTCCCCTCTCCCTCGGGACAGACAACTATGGCTACACCTTC. The chain is built from TRBV19 and TRBJ1-2; 7 bases fit TRBD1. Germline V lookup: CDR1 LNHDA, CDR2 SQIVND (reference sequence). The ends lost 5 bases at V and 2 bases at J; junction bases unmatched: 14. CDR3 length: 17 amino acids.

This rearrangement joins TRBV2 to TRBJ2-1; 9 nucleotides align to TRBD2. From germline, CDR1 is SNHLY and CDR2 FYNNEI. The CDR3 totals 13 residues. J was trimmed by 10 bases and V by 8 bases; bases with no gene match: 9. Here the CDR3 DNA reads TGTGCCAGCGGGGGGCTAGCGGGGTGGGAGCAGTTCTTC. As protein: CASGGLAGWEQFF.

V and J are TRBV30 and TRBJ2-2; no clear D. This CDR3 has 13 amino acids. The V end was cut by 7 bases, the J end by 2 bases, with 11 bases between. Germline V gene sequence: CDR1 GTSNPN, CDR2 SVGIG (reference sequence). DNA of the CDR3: TGTGCCTTGGACCTACCCAACACCGGGGAGCTGTTTTTT. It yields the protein CALDLPNTGELFF.

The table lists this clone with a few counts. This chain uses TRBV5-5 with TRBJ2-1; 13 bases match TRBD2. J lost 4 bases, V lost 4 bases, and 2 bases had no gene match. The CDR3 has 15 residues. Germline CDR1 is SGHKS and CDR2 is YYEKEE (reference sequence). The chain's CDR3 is CASSALAGGYNEQFF. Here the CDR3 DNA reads TGTGCCAGCAGCGCACTAGCGGGGGGGTACAATGAGCAGTTCTTC.

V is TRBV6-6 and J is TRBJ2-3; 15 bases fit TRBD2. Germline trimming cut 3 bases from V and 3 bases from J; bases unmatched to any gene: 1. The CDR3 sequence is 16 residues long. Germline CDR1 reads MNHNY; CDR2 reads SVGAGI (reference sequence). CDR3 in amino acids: CASSYGTSGGTDTQYF. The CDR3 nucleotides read TGTGCCAGCAGTTATGGGACTAGCGGGGGGACAGATACGCAGTATTTT.

CDR3 sequence reads: CASSLLVGTLGTEAFF. DNA of the CDR3: TGTGCCAGCAGCCTGCTCGTGGGGACACTGGGGACTGAAGCTTTCTTT. This chain connects TRBV3-1 (or the pseudogene TRBV3-2) to TRBJ1-1, with D possibly being TRBD1 (6 bases). This CDR3 is 16 amino acids long. Germline values: CDR1 LGHDT, CDR2 YNNKEL (reference sequence). The ends were cut back, 4 bases at V and 5 bases at J, with 20 bases in the middle.

The CDR3 nucleotides read TGTGCCAGCAGTTCAGGCATAGGGGAAAAACTGTTTTTT. Protein product: CASSSGIGEKLFF. The chain carries TRBV12-3 or TRBV12-4 and TRBJ1-4; no firm D call. V lost 4 bases and J 8 bases, leaving 11 bases between the germline ends. This CDR3 region has 13 residues.

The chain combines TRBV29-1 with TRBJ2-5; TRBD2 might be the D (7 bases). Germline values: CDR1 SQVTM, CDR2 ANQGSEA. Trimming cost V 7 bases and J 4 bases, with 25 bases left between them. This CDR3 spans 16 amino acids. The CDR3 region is CSAPSPGGVGGETQYF. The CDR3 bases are TGCAGCGCCCCATCTCCTGGGGGGGTAGGGGGAGAGACCCAGTACTTC.

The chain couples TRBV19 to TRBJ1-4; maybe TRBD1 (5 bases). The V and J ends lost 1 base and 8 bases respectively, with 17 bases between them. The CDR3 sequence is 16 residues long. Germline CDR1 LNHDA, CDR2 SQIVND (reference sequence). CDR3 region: CASSIGTGNGKEKLFF. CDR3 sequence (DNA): TGTGCCAGTAGTATAGGTACAGGTAATGGGAAGGAAAAACTGTTTTTT.